This TCR beta chain was obtained from a study of Ad26.COV2.S vaccination and SARS-CoV-2 variants. Germline loops: CDR1 SGHRS, CDR2 YFSETQ. Trimming shortened V by 0 bases and J by 1 base, and 7 bases separated the two germline ends. CDR3 length: 14 residues. Measured with immunoSEQ multiplex PCR; TCRdb has only the in-frame clones, and not every one. The sample lists 350,000 to 400,000 clones; about 85% were seen once. Treatment here: 15 to 20 received Ad26.COV2.S at low or high dose, single or two shots; about 5 received placebo; per-sample allocation not given. Day 63 following the first vaccine or placebo injection was when the samples were taken.

The chain carries TRBV5-1 and TRBJ1-1; D ambiguous. This TCR came from a person between 18 and 60 years old who received the Ad26.COV2.S COVID-19 vaccine or a placebo. The source material was peripheral blood, sampled in a trial of Ad26.COV2.S vaccine versus placebo. The CDR3 loop reads CASSLAWQNTEAFF. The CDR3 nucleotides are TGCGCCAGCAGCTTGGCCTGGCAGAACACTGAAGCTTTCTTT.